The rows below give T cell receptor beta chains drawn from one sample of a study of T cells in narcolepsy. TCRdb keeps only in-frame clones here, not all; method: immunoSEQ multiplex PCR. The sample has some 22,000 clones, roughly 85% seen once; the top ten hold about 10%. Sequenced: memory (CD45RA-) CD4+ T cells from blood. The receptors stem from a human donor in good health. Both conserved end residues are part of each CDR3. The D gene is left open where the match is weak. The size of a clone is reported for some rows only, either as once, few or many, or as a class for expanded clones.

NA	TRBV7-2	NA	15	TRBJ1-6	CASSLSGSPNSPLHF	TGTGCCAGCAGCTTATCTGGGTCCCCTAATTCACCCCTCCACTTT
NA	TRBV7-2	NA	14	TRBJ2-7	CASLGDPSSYEQYF	TGTGCCAGCCTGGGGGACCCCTCATCCTACGAGCAGTACTTC
NA	TRBV13	NA	12	TRBJ2-7	CASSFMGSEQYF	TGTGCCAGCAGCTTTATGGGGAGCGAGCAGTACTTC
TRBD1	TRBV7-8	once	14	TRBJ1-1	CASSAQTGDNEAFF	TGTGCCAGCAGCGCGCAGACAGGGGATAATGAAGCTTTCTTT
NA	TRBV19	NA	14	TRBJ2-1	CASSPPGVRHEQFF	TGTGCCAGTAGCCCCCCGGGCGTACGGCATGAGCAGTTCTTC
TRBD1	TRBV19	NA	18	TRBJ1-2	CASASSDRVTSAVYGYTF	TGTGCCAGCGCCTCCAGCGACAGGGTAACAAGCGCGGTCTATGGCTACACCTTC
NA	TRBV6-5	few	11	TRBJ1-2	CASSQWDGYTF	TGTGCCAGCAGCCAATGGGATGGCTACACCTTC
NA	TRBV4-3	once	15	TRBJ2-3	CASSQDATSRNTQYF	TGCGCCAGCAGCCAAGATGCGACGTCCCGTAATACGCAGTATTTT
NA	TRBV2	once	12	TRBJ2-2	CASSEDSGELFF	TGTGCCAGCAGTGAAGATTCCGGGGAGCTGTTTTTT
TRBD1	TRBV29-1	NA	13	TRBJ1-1	CSAATGGVTEAFF	TGCAGCGCTGCGACAGGGGGTGTCACTGAAGCTTTCTTT
NA	TRBV7-9	NA	13	TRBJ2-7	CASSLGGGYEQYF	TGTGCCAGCAGCTTAGGGGGAGGCTACGAGCAGTACTTC
TRBD2	TRBV11-3	NA	16	TRBJ2-3	CASSLALAGGADTQYF	TGTGCCAGCAGCTTAGCACTAGCGGGAGGCGCAGATACGCAGTATTTT
NA	TRBV6-5	NA	14	TRBJ2-7	CASSYSGSSYEQYF	TGTGCCAGCAGTTACTCGGGCAGCTCCTACGAGCAGTACTTC
NA	TRBV6-6	NA	14	TRBJ1-1	CASSHPDRNTEAFF	TGTGCCAGCAGTCACCCGGACAGGAACACTGAAGCTTTCTTT
NA	TRBV6-1	NA	11	TRBJ1-2	CASSHKNGYTF	TGTGCCAGCAGCCATAAGAATGGCTACACCTTC
TRBD1	TRBV11-2	NA	18	TRBJ2-7	CASSLSLQTGVGAYEQYF	TGTGCCAGCAGCCTTAGCCTACAGACAGGGGTTGGAGCCTACGAGCAGTACTTC
NA	TRBV10-3	NA	12	TRBJ2-3	CAISPDWTGRYF	TGTGCCATCAGTCCCGACTGGACGGGGCGGTATTTT
NA	TRBV21-1	NA	17	TRBJ2-7	CASSKGPGVSGARKQYF	TGTGCCAGCAGCAAAGGCCCAGGGGTTTCGGGGGCGCGAAAGCAGTACTTC
NA	TRBV9	NA	16	TRBJ2-5	CASSANKLQGGETQYF	TGTGCCAGCAGCGCGAATAAACTTCAAGGGGGAGAGACCCAGTACTTC
NA	TRBV20-1	NA	10	TRBJ2-1	CSASDHEQFF	TGCAGTGCTAGTGATCATGAGCAGTTCTTC
NA	TRBV7-2	NA	17	TRBJ2-2	CASSFSPLGRRTGELFF	TGTGCCAGCAGCTTCAGCCCCCTGGGGCGCCGCACCGGGGAGCTGTTTTTT
NA	TRBV7-1	NA	12	TRBJ2-1	CASSSYWDEQFF	TGTGCCAGCAGCTCCTATTGGGACGAGCAGTTCTTC
NA	TRBV29-1	NA	13	TRBJ2-7	CSVIPAGSYEQYF	TGCAGCGTAATTCCAGCGGGCTCCTACGAGCAGTACTTC
TRBD2	TRBV28	NA	17	TRBJ2-5	CASSPNPTSGVKETQYF	TGTGCCAGCAGTCCCAACCCGACTAGCGGGGTCAAAGAGACCCAGTACTTC
TRBD1	TRBV7-7	NA	18	TRBJ2-5	CASSLASSTGAWVETQYF	TGTGCTAGCAGCTTAGCTAGTAGTACAGGGGCTTGGGTTGAGACCCAGTACTTC
TRBD1	TRBV6-1	few	14	TRBJ2-5	CASLGQGSGSKQYF	TGTGCCAGCCTGGGACAGGGGAGCGGGAGTAAGCAGTACTTC
TRBD1	TRBV6-5	NA	14	TRBJ1-4	CASRGQGWDEKLFF	TGTGCCAGCAGAGGACAGGGGTGGGATGAAAAACTGTTTTTT
NA	TRBV11-2	NA	15	TRBJ2-2	CASSLDGQYTGELFF	TGTGCCAGCAGCTTAGATGGACAGTACACCGGGGAGCTGTTTTTT
NA	TRBV6-6	NA	14	TRBJ2-7	CASSYSRNGGEQYF	TGTGCCAGCAGTTACTCGAGGAATGGGGGCGAGCAGTACTTC
NA	TRBV5-1	few	13	TRBJ2-2	CASSHGTPGELFF	TGCGCCAGCAGTCATGGGACACCCGGGGAGCTGTTTTTT
NA	TRBV7-8	NA	14	TRBJ2-4	CASSGGGLANIQYF	TGTGCCAGCAGCGGAGGCGGGTTGGCTAACATTCAGTACTTC
TRBD1	TRBV6-5	NA	16	TRBJ2-7	CASSYSRTGGVSEQYF	TGTGCCAGCAGTTACTCGAGAACAGGGGGCGTATCCGAGCAGTACTTC
NA	TRBV7-2	NA	12	TRBJ2-6	CASSLSSNVLTF	TGTGCCAGCAGCTTAAGCTCCAACGTCCTGACTTTC
NA	TRBV19	once	14	TRBJ1-1	CASSIPGALPEAFF	TGTGCCAGTAGTATCCCAGGGGCCCTCCCTGAAGCTTTCTTT
TRBD1	TRBV6-5	once	14	TRBJ2-3	CASSRDRFTDTQYF	TGTGCCAGCAGCCGGGACAGGTTCACAGATACGCAGTATTTT
TRBD1	TRBV6-6	NA	15	TRBJ2-7	CASSFPGGAAYEQYF	TGTGCCAGCAGCTTTCCAGGGGGCGCCGCCTACGAGCAGTACTTC
NA	TRBV6-6	once	13	TRBJ2-7	CASSYPHSYEQYF	TGTGCCAGCAGTTACCCGCACTCCTACGAGCAGTACTTC
TRBD2	TRBV4-2	NA	16	TRBJ2-1	CASSQAGLAGANEQFF	TGTGCCAGCAGCCAGGCCGGACTAGCGGGAGCCAATGAGCAGTTCTTC
NA	TRBV2	NA	12	TRBJ1-1	CATKTANTEAFF	TGTGCCACCAAGACAGCGAACACTGAAGCTTTCTTT
NA	TRBV4-1	NA	17	TRBJ2-3	CASSPIGRGVGTDTQYF	TGCGCCAGCAGCCCCATCGGAAGAGGTGTAGGGACAGATACGCAGTATTTT
NA	TRBV4-2	NA	15	TRBJ1-3	CASSQDAGVGNTIYF	TGTGCCAGCAGCCAAGATGCAGGGGTTGGAAACACCATATATTTT
NA	TRBV14	NA	15	TRBJ1-2	CASSQVRGAIYGYTF	TGTGCCAGCAGCCAAGTGCGGGGGGCGATTTATGGCTACACCTTC
TRBD1	TRBV5-1	few	16	TRBJ2-3	CASSLDGQGVGDTQYF	TGCGCCAGCAGCTTGGATGGTCAGGGGGTTGGAGATACGCAGTATTTT
TRBD1	TRBV6-5	NA	14	TRBJ2-1	CASRSTGSYNEQFF	TGTGCCAGCAGGTCGACAGGGTCCTACAATGAGCAGTTCTTC
NA	TRBV19	NA	14	TRBJ2-4	CASSFAPRRDIQYF	TGTGCCAGTAGTTTCGCCCCCAGACGGGACATTCAGTACTTC
NA	TRBV7-9	NA	12	TRBJ2-7	CASSLESGEQYF	TGTGCCAGCAGCTTAGAGTCGGGGGAGCAGTACTTC
TRBD1	TRBV7-9	NA	13	TRBJ1-1	CASSFGDRGEAFF	TGTGCCAGCAGCTTTGGGGACAGGGGGGAAGCTTTCTTT
NA	TRBV6-8	NA	14	TRBJ2-7	CASKGDGDSYEQYF	TGTGCCAGCAAGGGGGATGGGGACTCCTACGAGCAGTACTTC
NA	TRBV6-9	NA	13	TRBJ1-1	CASSYIENTEAFF	TGTGCCAGCAGTTACATTGAGAACACTGAAGCTTTCTTT
NA	TRBV28	NA	13	TRBJ2-2	CASILQNTGELFF	TGTGCCAGCATCTTACAGAACACCGGGGAGCTGTTTTTT
NA	TRBV6-6	NA	13	TRBJ1-2	CASSFDGNYGYTF	TGTGCCAGCAGCTTCGACGGTAACTATGGCTACACCTTC
NA	TRBV9	NA	14	TRBJ1-2	CASNLEQGVSGYTF	TGTGCCAGCAACTTAGAACAGGGCGTCTCTGGCTACACCTTC
TRBD1	TRBV30	NA	13	TRBJ1-1	CAWSVRGGGGAFF	TGTGCCTGGAGTGTACGAGGGGGCGGAGGAGCTTTCTTT
TRBD2	TRBV28	NA	16	TRBJ2-1	CASSLFLTGTRDEQFF	TGTGCCAGCAGTTTATTCCTCACCGGGACTAGAGATGAGCAGTTCTTC